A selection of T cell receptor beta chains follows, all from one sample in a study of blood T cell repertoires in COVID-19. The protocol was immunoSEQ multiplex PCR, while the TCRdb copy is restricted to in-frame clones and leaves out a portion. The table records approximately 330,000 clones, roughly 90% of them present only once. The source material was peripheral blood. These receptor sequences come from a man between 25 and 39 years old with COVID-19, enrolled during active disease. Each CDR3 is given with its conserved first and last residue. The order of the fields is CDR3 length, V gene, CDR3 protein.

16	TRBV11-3	CASSFSGTGDTDTQYF
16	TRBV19	CASSWPAGTGHYGYTF
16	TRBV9	CASSVGGTVATDTQYF
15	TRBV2	CASSGDRGPKGELFF
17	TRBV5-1	CASSLSQGESSYNEQFF
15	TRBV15	CATSRPGQGAHTQYF
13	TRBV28	CASFNYRDYGYTF
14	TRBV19	CASIGQGAVYGYTF
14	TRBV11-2	CASSLTGGITEAFF
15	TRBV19	CATSAWRSGANVLTF
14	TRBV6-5	CASSYWEDTGELFF
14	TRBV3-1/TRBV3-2	CASSQTSGGYEQYF
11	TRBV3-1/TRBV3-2	CASSQPGEQYF
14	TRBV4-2	CASSQDSPGDGYTF
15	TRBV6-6	CASSYYDSSGNTIYF
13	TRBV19	CASSIAGNEKLFF
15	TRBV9	CASSTGLAGGHEQFF
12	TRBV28	CASRQGIDEQYF
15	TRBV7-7	CASSSGRRGRETQYF
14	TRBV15	CATGRQGHQETQYF
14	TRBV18	CASSPADSGNTIYF
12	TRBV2	CASSPSAGEQFF
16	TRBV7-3	CASSVYGTHSPYGYTF
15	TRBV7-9	CASSLVAGTNYGYTF
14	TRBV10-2	CASRPLAGLNEQFF
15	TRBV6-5	CASSYSRSYPDTQYF
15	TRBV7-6	CASSFGNGLQETQYF
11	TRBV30	CAWRVERGYTF
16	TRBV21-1	CASSKAERDAYNEQFF
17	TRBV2	CASSETPGTVSGNTIYF
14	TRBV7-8	CASSSGSGTGELFF
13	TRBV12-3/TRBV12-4	CASSRDRGEKLFF
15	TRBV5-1	CASSFLAGDTDTQYF
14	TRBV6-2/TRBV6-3	CASSAGGLNTEAFF
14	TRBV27	CASSRQGELGGYTF
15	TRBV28	CASSLREGSTDTQYF
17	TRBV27	CASSLVGSLGGETEAFF
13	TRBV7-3	CASSQDRAAEAFF
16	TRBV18	CASSPQPAELTDTQYF
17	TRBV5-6	CASSAGQKSSYNSPLHF
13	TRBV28	CASTLGQNYGYTF
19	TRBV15	CATSRDNEGQFSFNYEQYF
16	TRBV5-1	CASSSASGVTTGELFF
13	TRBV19	CASRSFSGNTIYF
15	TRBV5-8	CASSLDPDRVHGYTF